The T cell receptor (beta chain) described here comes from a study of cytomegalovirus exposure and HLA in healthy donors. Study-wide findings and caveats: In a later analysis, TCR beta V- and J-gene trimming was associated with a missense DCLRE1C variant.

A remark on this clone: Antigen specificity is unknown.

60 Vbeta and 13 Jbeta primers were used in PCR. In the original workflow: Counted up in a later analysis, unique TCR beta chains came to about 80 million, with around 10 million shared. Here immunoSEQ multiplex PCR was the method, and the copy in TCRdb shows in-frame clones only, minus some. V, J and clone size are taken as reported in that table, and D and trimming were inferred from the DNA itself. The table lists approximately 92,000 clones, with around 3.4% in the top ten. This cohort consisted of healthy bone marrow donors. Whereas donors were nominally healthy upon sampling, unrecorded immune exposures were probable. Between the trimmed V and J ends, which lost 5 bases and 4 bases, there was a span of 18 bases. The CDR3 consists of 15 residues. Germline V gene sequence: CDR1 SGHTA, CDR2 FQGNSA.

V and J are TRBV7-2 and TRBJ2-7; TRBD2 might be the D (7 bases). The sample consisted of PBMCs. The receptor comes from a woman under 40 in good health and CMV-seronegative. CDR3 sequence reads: CASSPSAGALYEQYF. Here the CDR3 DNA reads TGTGCCAGCAGCCCCTCGGCGGGGGCCTTATACGAGCAGTACTTC.